A selection of T cell receptor beta chains follows, all from one sample in a study of T cell responses to AZD1222 COVID-19 vaccine. The protocol was immunoSEQ multiplex PCR, while the TCRdb copy is restricted to in-frame clones and leaves out a portion. The data hold 85,000 to 90,000 clones, with approximately 89% observed a single time. Specimen: peripheral blood, collected on day 0 of MenACWY control vaccination. The origin of the receptors is an adult in good health. The CDR3 runs from the conserved cysteine through the conserved F or W. The order of the fields is D gene, V gene, clone size, J gene, CDR3 DNA, CDR3 protein. D genes are given only for firm matches. Clone sizes are given selectively: once, few, many, or a class where the clone is expanded.

d_gene: -
v_gene: TRBV6-5
abundance: -
j_gene: TRBJ2-7
CDR3nt: TGTGCCAGCAAAGGGGGGGCCGGACCCTACGAGCAGTACTTC
CDR3aa: CASKGGAGPYEQYF

d_gene: -
v_gene: TRBV13
abundance: -
j_gene: TRBJ1-3
CDR3nt: TGTGCCAGCAGCTTAGTGTCCGGGGTCGAGAACACCATATATTTT
CDR3aa: CASSLVSGVENTIYF

d_gene: -
v_gene: TRBV2
abundance: -
j_gene: TRBJ2-2
CDR3nt: TGTGCCAGCTGCTGGGGAACGAGCGGGGAGCTGTTTTTT
CDR3aa: CASCWGTSGELFF

d_gene: -
v_gene: TRBV7-9
abundance: -
j_gene: TRBJ2-7
CDR3nt: TGTGCCAGCAGCGCAGGTGTCGAGCAGTACTTC
CDR3aa: CASSAGVEQYF

d_gene: -
v_gene: TRBV5-4
abundance: few
j_gene: TRBJ2-5
CDR3nt: TGTGCCAGCAGCTTGGGGGGGGTAGAGACCCAGTACTTC
CDR3aa: CASSLGGVETQYF

d_gene: -
v_gene: TRBV7-6
abundance: -
j_gene: TRBJ2-5
CDR3nt: TGTGCCAGCAGCTTAGTAGGGGCAGTTGAGACCCAGTACTTC
CDR3aa: CASSLVGAVETQYF

d_gene: -
v_gene: TRBV28
abundance: -
j_gene: TRBJ2-5
CDR3nt: TGTGCCAGCAGTTCCCACGTCCTAGGGGGCCAAGAGACCCAGTACTTC
CDR3aa: CASSSHVLGGQETQYF

d_gene: -
v_gene: TRBV5-6
abundance: -
j_gene: TRBJ2-7
CDR3nt: TGTGCCAGCAGCTTGGCCCGGGGTGGGCAGGGGAAAGTTTACGAGCAGTACTTC
CDR3aa: CASSLARGGQGKVYEQYF

d_gene: -
v_gene: TRBV20-1
abundance: -
j_gene: TRBJ2-7
CDR3nt: TGCAGTGCCCAGGGAAACAACGAGCAGTACTTC
CDR3aa: CSAQGNNEQYF

d_gene: -
v_gene: TRBV6-5
abundance: -
j_gene: TRBJ2-3
CDR3nt: TGTGCCAGCGGACCGGGAGACCACACAGATACGCAGTATTTT
CDR3aa: CASGPGDHTDTQYF

d_gene: TRBD1
v_gene: TRBV14
abundance: once
j_gene: TRBJ2-2
CDR3nt: TGTGCCAGCAGCCAAGCGGTGAGGGGGCGTTTCACCGGGGAGCTGTTTTTT
CDR3aa: CASSQAVRGRFTGELFF

d_gene: TRBD1
v_gene: TRBV6-5
abundance: -
j_gene: TRBJ1-1
CDR3nt: TGTGCCAGCAGCCCCGACAGGGGAGCCGTTGAAGCTTTCTTT
CDR3aa: CASSPDRGAVEAFF

d_gene: -
v_gene: TRBV5-6
abundance: -
j_gene: TRBJ2-2
CDR3nt: TGTGCCAGCAGCCCGATTGACACCCAGTCCCCCGCCGGGGAGCTGTTTTTT
CDR3aa: CASSPIDTQSPAGELFF

d_gene: TRBD1
v_gene: TRBV3-1/TRBV3-2
abundance: -
j_gene: TRBJ2-7
CDR3nt: TGTGCCAGCAGCCAAGTAATCAGGGGGCAGCTCGAGCAGTACTTC
CDR3aa: CASSQVIRGQLEQYF

d_gene: TRBD2
v_gene: TRBV3-1/TRBV3-2
abundance: once
j_gene: TRBJ2-2
CDR3nt: TGTGCCAGCAGCCAAGATGGGAGCGGGGGCTTAACCGGGGAGCTGTTTTTT
CDR3aa: CASSQDGSGGLTGELFF

d_gene: -
v_gene: TRBV6-2/TRBV6-3
abundance: -
j_gene: TRBJ2-3
CDR3nt: TGTGCCAGCAGTTACCAGGGTTCGGCAGATACGCAGTATTTT
CDR3aa: CASSYQGSADTQYF

d_gene: -
v_gene: TRBV5-1
abundance: -
j_gene: TRBJ2-7
CDR3nt: TGCGCCAGCAGCTTGGCGGCGGGCCCGGGCTACGAGCAGTACTTC
CDR3aa: CASSLAAGPGYEQYF

d_gene: -
v_gene: TRBV28
abundance: -
j_gene: TRBJ1-6
CDR3nt: TGTGCCAGCAGCCTGGGTCGGACGAAAACCCTCCACTTT
CDR3aa: CASSLGRTKTLHF

d_gene: -
v_gene: TRBV7-9
abundance: -
j_gene: TRBJ1-1
CDR3nt: TGTGCCAGCAGCGGCTCGGGTGACACTGAAGCTTTCTTT
CDR3aa: CASSGSGDTEAFF

d_gene: TRBD1
v_gene: TRBV6-1
abundance: -
j_gene: TRBJ2-7
CDR3nt: TGTGCCAGCAGTGATGCGGACAGGGGGCTCGACGAGCAGTACTTC
CDR3aa: CASSDADRGLDEQYF

d_gene: -
v_gene: TRBV27
abundance: once
j_gene: TRBJ1-4
CDR3nt: TGTGCCAGCAGTCCCACCACCCCGCGACCGATTGCAACTAATGAAAAACTGTTTTTT
CDR3aa: CASSPTTPRPIATNEKLFF

d_gene: -
v_gene: TRBV5-1
abundance: -
j_gene: TRBJ2-2
CDR3nt: TGCGCCAGCAGCAGAACAGGGTTAGGCACCGGGGAGCTGTTTTTT
CDR3aa: CASSRTGLGTGELFF

d_gene: -
v_gene: TRBV15
abundance: once
j_gene: TRBJ1-5
CDR3nt: TGTGCCACCAGATTGGCAAATCAGCCCCAGCATTTT
CDR3aa: CATRLANQPQHF

d_gene: -
v_gene: TRBV20-1
abundance: -
j_gene: TRBJ2-2
CDR3nt: TGCAGTGCTAGTAGCGGAAAGAACACCGGGGAGCTGTTTTTT
CDR3aa: CSASSGKNTGELFF

d_gene: TRBD2
v_gene: TRBV11-2
abundance: -
j_gene: TRBJ2-7
CDR3nt: TGTGCCAGCAGCTCGATTAGCGGGGTCACCTACAAGCAGTACTTC
CDR3aa: CASSSISGVTYKQYF

d_gene: -
v_gene: TRBV7-9
abundance: -
j_gene: TRBJ1-1
CDR3nt: TGTGCCAGCAGCTTAGCGGCTGAAGCTTTCTTT
CDR3aa: CASSLAAEAFF

d_gene: TRBD2
v_gene: TRBV18
abundance: once
j_gene: TRBJ2-7
CDR3nt: TGTGCCAGCTCACCGCCGGGACTAGAGACGAGCGAGCAGTACTTC
CDR3aa: CASSPPGLETSEQYF

d_gene: -
v_gene: TRBV12-3/TRBV12-4
abundance: -
j_gene: TRBJ1-2
CDR3nt: TGTGCCAGCACCCTTTTTGGGGAGTATGGCTACACCTTC
CDR3aa: CASTLFGEYGYTF

d_gene: TRBD2
v_gene: TRBV5-1
abundance: -
j_gene: TRBJ2-2
CDR3nt: TGCGCCAGCAGGACTAGCGGGACGATAAACACCGGGGAGCTGTTTTTT
CDR3aa: CASRTSGTINTGELFF

d_gene: TRBD1
v_gene: TRBV5-1
abundance: -
j_gene: TRBJ1-6
CDR3nt: TGCGCCAGCAGCTTGACAGGGGTGGGCTCACCCCTCCACTTT
CDR3aa: CASSLTGVGSPLHF

d_gene: TRBD2
v_gene: TRBV27
abundance: -
j_gene: TRBJ2-7
CDR3nt: TGTGCCAGCAGTCCTCAGACTAGCGGGGACTACGAGCAGTACTTC
CDR3aa: CASSPQTSGDYEQYF

d_gene: -
v_gene: TRBV2
abundance: -
j_gene: TRBJ2-5
CDR3nt: TGTGCCAGCAACCAACAAGAGACCCAGTACTTC
CDR3aa: CASNQQETQYF

d_gene: TRBD2
v_gene: TRBV7-9
abundance: -
j_gene: TRBJ2-3
CDR3nt: TGTGCCAGCAGCTTTCGTGGGCTAGCGGGAGGAACGCAGTATTTT
CDR3aa: CASSFRGLAGGTQYF

d_gene: TRBD1
v_gene: TRBV10-2
abundance: -
j_gene: TRBJ1-5
CDR3nt: TGCGCCAGCAGGACAGGGGATCAGCCCCAGCATTTT
CDR3aa: CASRTGDQPQHF

d_gene: TRBD2
v_gene: TRBV5-4
abundance: -
j_gene: TRBJ2-7
CDR3nt: TGTGCCAGCAGCGCTCCCCAAGCGGGAAACTACGAGCAGTACTTC
CDR3aa: CASSAPQAGNYEQYF